What follows are 23 T cell receptor beta chains derived from one specimen sequenced in a study of beta chain features in type 1 diabetes. The isolated RNA, all of it, was reverse transcribed, so expressed TCRB transcripts were what got sequenced. TCRdb keeps only in-frame clones here, not all; method: immunoSEQ multiplex PCR. The top ten clones hold under 0.05% of a sample with 300,000 to 350,000 clones, less than 20% of them seen once. The specimen was naive CD4+ T cells from blood. The source of these receptors is a woman in her late teens or twenties in good health.

This clone was counted only a few times. The chain joins TRBV6-5 to TRBJ1-5; the D is unclear. The germline V gene has CDR1 MNHEY and CDR2 SVGAGI. This CDR3 region has 14 residues. Trimming took off 6 bases at V and 5 bases at J, with 14 bases between the two ends. The DNA of the CDR3 is TGTGCCAGCAGACGGATTCTAGCGGATCAGCCCCAGCATTTT. Its translation: CASRRILADQPQHF.

This clone turned up a few times. In the same sample, other DNA sequences code for this CDR3. The CDR3 DNA follows: TGCGCCAGCAGCTTAGTTAGCGGGAGCTCCTACGAGCAGTACTTC. Protein: CASSLVSGSSYEQYF. V is TRBV5-1 and J is TRBJ2-7; 9 positions agree with TRBD2. Looked up from germline, CDR1 is SGHRS and CDR2 is YFSETQ. The CDR3 consists of 15 residues. The trim removed 2 bases at V and 0 bases at J, leaving 3 bases unmatched.

This clone was found a few times. The gene calls are TRBV5-1 and TRBJ2-7, with 9 bases matching TRBD1. CDR1 is SGHRS, CDR2 YFSETQ, per germline. The CDR3 extends over 15 amino acids. The ends lost 0 bases at V and 4 bases at J; junction bases unmatched: 5. The CDR3 coding sequence is TGCGCCAGCAGCTTGGCCGGACAGGGGTCGTACGAGCAGTACTTC. As protein: CASSLAGQGSYEQYF.

Comments on this clone: At one boundary the junction diverges from the germline segment, which might be a read error. Other DNA sequences in this sample translate to the same CDR3. The chain links TRBV30 to TRBJ2-7; 7 nucleotides align to TRBD2. This CDR3 has 14 amino acids. In germline, CDR1 is GTSNPN, CDR2 SVGIG (reference sequence). CDR3 coding DNA: TGTGCCTGGAAGCGGGGTCCCTACTCCTACGAACAGTACTTC. This translates into CAWKRGPYSYEQYF.

The chain is built from TRBV30 and TRBJ1-4; D might be TRBD1 (5 bases). V lost 7 bases and J 7 bases, leaving 13 bases between the germline ends. The V gene's germline CDR1 is GTSNPN and CDR2 SVGIG (reference sequence). The CDR3 runs to 12 residues. The chain's CDR3 is CAFTSGREKLFF. CDR3 bases: TGTGCCTTCACGTCAGGGCGTGAAAAACTGTTTTTT.

This clone turned up a few times. This chain uses TRBV7-2 with TRBJ2-3; no firm D call. Germline CDR1 SGHTA, CDR2 FQGNSA. This CDR3 spans 11 amino acids. Trimming shortened V by 5 bases and J by 6 bases, and 6 bases separated the two germline ends. CDR3 loop: CASSAFDTQYF. CDR3 sequence (DNA): TGTGCCAGCAGCGCGTTCGATACGCAGTATTTT.

This clone was picked up a small number of times. This chain links TRBV5-1 with TRBJ2-3, with a tentative D call TRBD1 (6 bases). The V gene's germline CDR1 is SGHRS and CDR2 YFSETQ. V dropped 2 bases and J dropped 2 bases, with 12 bases sitting between them. CDR3 length equals 15 residues. DNA for the CDR3: TGCGCCAGCAGCTTCCAGGACAGCGACACAGATACGCAGTATTTT. This encodes CASSFQDSDTDTQYF.

This chain connects TRBV7-3 to TRBJ1-1; the match to TRBD1 covers 9 bases. CDR3 length: 14 amino acids. Germline-derived CDR1 and CDR2 are SGHTA and FQGTGA. Trimming took 4 bases from V and 1 from J; bases not matched to a gene: 1. The CDR3 loop reads CASSSGQGNTEAFF. CDR3 DNA: TGTGCCAGCAGCTCGGGACAGGGGAACACTGAAGCTTTCTTT.

This clone was counted between two and nine times. The J gene is TRBJ2-1, the V gene TRBV4-2, with a weak D call TRBD2 (6 bases). V was shortened by 1 base and J by 2 bases, with 12 bases between the two germline ends. The CDR3 length is 16 residues. Germline CDR1 is LGHNA and CDR2 is YNFKEQ. Here the CDR3 DNA reads TGTGCCAGCAGCCAAGTCGGGGGACCCGCCTACAATGAGCAGTTCTTC. The encoded protein is CASSQVGGPAYNEQFF.

V usage is TRBV5-1 and J usage is TRBJ1-1, with 8 bases that match TRBD1. From germline, CDR1 is SGHRS and CDR2 YFSETQ. Losses at the gene ends were 0 bases for V and 3 bases for J; bases not matched to a gene: 1. The length of the CDR3 is 14 residues. CDR3 sequence: CASSLDRGDTEAFF. CDR3 DNA sequence: TGCGCCAGCAGCTTGGACAGGGGGGACACTGAAGCTTTCTTT.

The table lists this clone with a few counts. V usage is TRBV19 and J usage is TRBJ1-2; 8 positions match TRBD1. This CDR3 has 14 residues. Per germline, CDR1 LNHDA and CDR2 SQIVND (reference sequence). V was pared by 11 bases and J by 4 bases, with 12 bases of the junction left unmatched. The CDR3 DNA is TGTGCCGGCTGGCGGGGACAGGTCCCCTATGGCTACACCTTC. This codes for CAGWRGQVPYGYTF.

This clone was detected only a few times. The V gene is TRBV7-3, the J gene TRBJ2-6; 8 bases fit TRBD1. The CDR3 extends over 19 amino acids. CDR1 and CDR2 (germline): SGHTA, FQGTGA. V shed 5 bases, J shed 1 base, and the junction held 13 bases outside the gene matches. The CDR3: CASSQRTGWPLSGANVLTF. In DNA form, the CDR3 reads TGTGCCAGCAGCCAACGGACAGGGTGGCCCTTGTCTGGGGCCAACGTCCTGACTTTC.

This clone was recorded once. V and J are TRBV9 and TRBJ2-3; 14 bases align to TRBD2. Germline lookup yields CDR1 SGDLS and CDR2 YYNGEE. The CDR3 covers 18 residues. The J segment lost 1 base and the V segment lost 0 bases, leaving 4 bases of the junction unmatched. The CDR3 bases are TGTGCCAGCAGCGTAGGGACTAGCGGGAGGTACCGCACAGATACGCAGTATTTT. This codes for CASSVGTSGRYRTDTQYF.

Points on this clone: The junction departs from the called germline gene at one end, perhaps through a read error. CDR3 sequence: CAWSATDRGNQPQHF. CDR3 DNA: TGTGCCTGGAGTGCAACGGACAGGGGCAACCAGCCCCAGCATTTT. The rearrangement links TRBV30 to TRBJ1-5; 9 nucleotides line up with TRBD1. The germline V gene encodes CDR1 GTSNPN and CDR2 SVGIG (reference sequence). This CDR3 has 15 residues.

V usage is TRBV2 and J usage is TRBJ2-5, with D possibly TRBD1 on 5 matching bases. This CDR3 has 11 residues. Trimming took off 10 bases at V and 5 bases at J, with 11 bases between the two ends. Germline loops: CDR1 SNHLY, CDR2 FYNNEI. For the CDR3, the DNA is TGTGCCACCAAACAGGAGGAGACCCAGTACTTC. As protein: CATKQEETQYF. Full variable domain (rest looked up from reference TRBV2 and TRBJ2-5): EPEVTQTPSHQVTQMGQEVILRCVPISNHLYFYWYRQILGQKVEFLVSFYNNEISEKSEIFDDQFSVERPDGSNFTLKIRSTKLEDSAMYFCATKQEETQYFGPGTRLLVL.

V gene TRBV29-1 combines with J gene TRBJ2-1; 7 nucleotides line up with TRBD1. In germline, CDR1 is SQVTM, CDR2 ANQGSEA. This CDR3 is 14 amino acids long. Trimming at V came to 6 bases and at J to 0 bases, leaving 5 bases not matched to a gene. CDR3 nucleotide sequence: TGCAGCGTGTCCAGGGGGTTCTCCTACAATGAGCAGTTCTTC. As protein: CSVSRGFSYNEQFF.

The chain links TRBV13 to TRBJ2-3, with TRBD2 as a possible D gene (6 bases). The V and J ends lost 2 bases and 4 bases respectively, with 10 bases between them. The germline V gene encodes CDR1 PRHDT and CDR2 FYEKMQ (reference sequence). This CDR3 comprises 14 residues. This CDR3 reads CASSLSEGADTQYF. DNA for the CDR3: TGTGCCAGCAGCTTATCGGAGGGCGCAGATACGCAGTATTTT.

The rearrangement links TRBV11-2 to TRBJ2-7; 10 bases match TRBD1. CDR3 length: 14 residues. V lost 5 bases, J lost 3 bases, and 4 bases stayed unmatched. Per germline, CDR1 SGHAT and CDR2 FQNNGV. DNA of the CDR3: TGTGCCAGCAGCCCGGACAGGGGGAACTACGAGCAGTACTTC. Encoded protein: CASSPDRGNYEQYF.

The chain links TRBV6-5 to TRBJ1-3; D gene unclear. V lost 5 bases and J lost 1, with 3 bases in between. Germline V gene sequence: CDR1 MNHEY, CDR2 SVGAGI. The CDR3 is made up of 12 amino acids. The CDR3 coding sequence is TGTGCCAGCAGTCAATCTGGAAACACCATATATTTT. Its protein product is CASSQSGNTIYF.

Concerning this clone: Other DNA sequences from this sample encode an identical CDR3 as well. The V gene is TRBV5-6, the J gene TRBJ2-5; 9 nucleotides match TRBD2. The CDR3 sequence is 14 residues long. In germline, CDR1 is SGHDT, CDR2 YYEEEE. After removal of 4 bases from V and 1 base from J, the junction contained 2 bases not matched to a gene. The CDR3 DNA reads as TGTGCCAGCAGCCTTAGCGGGGGCCAAGAGACCCAGTACTTC. This gives the protein CASSLSGGQETQYF.

To note about this clone: The sample contains more than one DNA sequence encoding this CDR3. The gene calls are TRBV7-9 and TRBJ1-2, with TRBD1 matching 9 bases. The V gene end was trimmed by 4 bases and the J gene end by 5 bases; junction bases not matched to a gene: 2. The CDR3 has 13 amino acids. CDR1 is SEHNR and CDR2 is FQNEAQ in the germline V gene (reference sequence). The CDR3 sequence is CASSSGQGYGYTF. CDR3 DNA: TGTGCCAGCAGCTCGGGACAGGGTTATGGCTACACCTTC.

This clone was observed a handful of times. The rearrangement joins TRBV6-6 to TRBJ2-3; 8 nucleotides match TRBD1. CDR1 and CDR2 (germline): MNHNY, SVGAGI (reference sequence). Trimming took 4 bases from V and 8 from J; bases not matched to a gene: 11. The CDR3 spans 15 residues. The DNA of the CDR3 is TGTGCCAGCAGTTCCCCCGGACAGGGTAGCGGTACGCAGTATTTT. This encodes CASSSPGQGSGTQYF.

The chain combines TRBV6-6 with TRBJ2-5; possible D gene TRBD2, 5 bases. Trimming took 4 bases from V and 1 from J, leaving 10 bases between them. Germline CDR1 is MNHNY and CDR2 is SVGAGI (reference sequence). This CDR3 has 14 residues. CDR3: CASSWTGFQETQYF. In DNA form, the CDR3 reads TGTGCCAGCAGTTGGACGGGGTTCCAAGAGACCCAGTACTTC.